The rows below give T cell receptor beta chains drawn from one sample of a study of long-term antiretroviral therapy in people with HIV. The method was immunoSEQ multiplex PCR; TCRdb's version includes in-frame clones alone and lacks a portion of them. The repertoire holds 15,000 or so clones, roughly 80% seen once, with roughly 15% in the top ten. Sequencing used unsorted PBMCs, obtained about 1.3 years before starting antiretroviral therapy. The receptor source for this set is a man aged 25 to 40 with HIV. Both conserved end residues are part of each CDR3. The D gene is left open where the match is weak. The size field is filled for only some rows; it gives once, few, many or a size class.

d_call | clone_size | j_call | v_call | cdr3_nt | cdr3_aa
- | - | TRBJ1-1 | TRBV5-4 | TGTGCCAGCAGCCACGGCGCAGGGATGAACACTGAAGCTTTCTTT | CASSHGAGMNTEAFF
- | - | TRBJ2-3 | TRBV28 | TGTGCCAGCACCTTGGAAGGCACAGGGACGAGCACAGATACGCAGTATTTT | CASTLEGTGTSTDTQYF
- | - | TRBJ1-1 | TRBV19 | TGTGCCAGTAAAACGAAGGGTGAGGCTTTCTTT | CASKTKGEAFF
TRBD2 | - | TRBJ2-7 | TRBV5-4 | TGTGCCAGCAGCCCCGGGGGGGACTACGAGCAGTACTTC | CASSPGGDYEQYF
- | - | TRBJ2-3 | TRBV6-1 | TGTGCCAGCAGTGAAGCCCAGGCGTATCTCACAGATACGCAGTATTTT | CASSEAQAYLTDTQYF
TRBD2 | - | TRBJ2-3 | TRBV5-1 | TGCGCCAGCAGATTCGGGACTAGCGCCGGAGATACGCAGTATTTT | CASRFGTSAGDTQYF
- | - | TRBJ2-1 | TRBV25-1 | TGTGCCAGCTCACCCACTTACAATGAGCAGTTCTTC | CASSPTYNEQFF
- | - | TRBJ1-4 | TRBV25-1 | TGTGCCAGCAGGGGTGATTCCGGGAAACTGTTTTTT | CASRGDSGKLFF
- | - | TRBJ1-2 | TRBV19 | TGTGCCAGTAGCCAAGGGACGGCAAGTACCTATGGCTACACCTTC | CASSQGTASTYGYTF
- | - | TRBJ1-5 | TRBV15 | TGTGCCACCAGCAGAGACCCTAATCAGCCCCAGCATTTT | CATSRDPNQPQHF
- | - | TRBJ1-4 | TRBV5-6 | TGTGCCAGCAGCGCAGACGCAACTAATGAAAAACTGTTTTTT | CASSADATNEKLFF
TRBD1 | few | TRBJ2-6 | TRBV7-9 | TGTGCCAGCAGTCAGAGTGGACAGGGGGCGTCAGGGGCCAACGTCCTGACTTTC | CASSQSGQGASGANVLTF
TRBD2 | - | TRBJ2-6 | TRBV7-3 | TGTGCCAGCAGCCGCGGGGGTCCTGGGGCCAACGTCCTGACTTTC | CASSRGGPGANVLTF
TRBD2 | - | TRBJ2-2 | TRBV6-6 | TGTGCCAGCAGTGGTGGACTAGCGGAGGGCACCGGGGAGCTGTTTTTT | CASSGGLAEGTGELFF
TRBD2 | once | TRBJ2-1 | TRBV27 | TGTGCCAGCAGTGGACTAGCGGGGAACAATGAGCAGTTCTTC | CASSGLAGNNEQFF
TRBD1 | - | TRBJ1-4 | TRBV5-1 | TGCGCCAGCAGCCTGGAAGGGACAGGGGGTGAAAAACTGTTTTTT | CASSLEGTGGEKLFF
- | - | TRBJ2-2 | TRBV5-1 | TGCGCCAGCAGCTCCCTCAACACCGGGGAGCTGTTTTTT | CASSSLNTGELFF
- | - | TRBJ2-3 | TRBV28 | TGTGCCAGCAGTTTACCCCCGGACCTCACAGATACGCAGTATTTT | CASSLPPDLTDTQYF
- | - | TRBJ2-1 | TRBV7-2 | TGTGCCAGCAGCTTAGCCCCGGGAATGGGGGGTCGGGAGCAGTTCTTC | CASSLAPGMGGREQFF
- | - | TRBJ2-1 | TRBV5-1 | TGCGCCAGCACCGACGGGCCTAGTACCTACAATGAGCAGTTCTTC | CASTDGPSTYNEQFF
- | - | TRBJ2-2 | TRBV10-3 | TGTGCCATCAGGCCGGGAACGGCGAACACCGGGGAGCTGTTTTTT | CAIRPGTANTGELFF
- | - | TRBJ2-1 | TRBV5-8 | TGTGCCAGAGGGAAACATGAGCAGTTCTTC | CARGKHEQFF
- | - | TRBJ1-5 | TRBV5-6 | TGTGCCAGCAGCTTGAGAGCAGGGACCAATCAGCCCCAGCATTTT | CASSLRAGTNQPQHF
- | - | TRBJ2-7 | TRBV5-1 | TGCGCCAGCAGCTTGGAGGCAGCCTACGAGCAGTACTTC | CASSLEAAYEQYF
- | - | TRBJ2-5 | TRBV5-8 | TGTGCCAGCAGCTTAACCACGGAACCGCGGGAGACCCAGTACTTC | CASSLTTEPRETQYF
TRBD1 | - | TRBJ1-6 | TRBV27 | TGTGCCAGCAGTCCGGGACAGGGAATGCCCCTCCACTTT | CASSPGQGMPLHF
- | - | TRBJ2-7 | TRBV6-5 | TGTGCCAGCAGTATTCTGGGCTCCGAGCAGTACTTC | CASSILGSEQYF